This TCR beta chain was sequenced in a study of blood T cell repertoires in COVID-19. Overall study: The cDNA or gDNA used as material had been derived from T cells, B-cell-depleted T cells, or PBMCs.

Data came from immunoSEQ multiplex PCR; TCRdb stores just in-frame clones and leaves some out. The repertoire consists of around 23,000 clones, with 80% to 90% occurring once and the leading ten covering over 6.5%. The length of the CDR3 is 16 residues. J was trimmed by 2 bases and V by 2 bases; bases with no gene match: 4. The germline CDR1 and CDR2 sequences are SNHLY and FYNNEI. The TCR comes from a human donor in a cohort sampled during active COVID-19. The specimen sequenced was peripheral blood. The gene calls are TRBV2 and TRBJ2-3; 10 bases agree with TRBD2. In DNA, the CDR3 is TGTGCCAGCAGTGAATGGCTAGCGGGGGCCACAGATACGCAGTATTTT. Residues: CASSEWLAGATDTQYF. The full variable domain, with the rest looked up from reference TRBV2 and TRBJ2-3, is EPEVTQTPSHQVTQMGQEVILRCVPISNHLYFYWYRQILGQKVEFLVSFYNNEISEKSEIFDDQFSVERPDGSNFTLKIRSTKLEDSAMYFCASSEWLAGATDTQYFGPGTRLTVL.